Listed below are T cell receptor beta chains from one sample, sequenced in a study of response to subunit inactivated influenza vaccine. Using its own MiXCR run on the RT-PCR reads, TCRdb lists one record per CDR3 protein. Among about 480,000 distinct CDR3 sequences listed, about 25% were seen once. The sequences come from CD4+ T cells sorted from PBMCs, collected 4 to 6 days after vaccination. The receptor source for this set is a man aged 50-60 years who received an inactivated influenza vaccine. Both conserved end residues are part of each CDR3. D genes are given only for firm matches. Size is omitted from some rows. Given values are once, few, many or a class for expanded clones.

J: TRBJ2-1; size: few; D: NA; V: TRBV14; DNA: TGTGCCAGCAGCCAAGCGTGGGGTGAGCAGTTCTTC; CDR3: CASSQAWGEQFF
J: TRBJ2-1; size: once; D: NA; V: TRBV29-1; DNA: TGCAGCGTCGGTCCGTGGGGGGCGTCTCACAATGAGCAGTTCTTC; CDR3: CSVGPWGASHNEQFF
J: TRBJ1-2; size: NA; D: NA; V: TRBV5-5; DNA: TGTGCCAGCAGCTATCTGGGTTTCGGCGGGCCCAGAGATGGCTACACCTTC; CDR3: CASSYLGFGGPRDGYTF
J: TRBJ2-7; size: NA; D: NA; V: TRBV2; DNA: TGTGCCAGCAGTGAAGGTTCAGCCCTCTACGAGCAGTACTTC; CDR3: CASSEGSALYEQYF
J: TRBJ2-1; size: NA; D: NA; V: TRBV7-2; DNA: TGTGCCAGCAGCTTGAGCAGCGAGCAGTTCTTC; CDR3: CASSLSSEQFF
J: TRBJ2-5; size: few; D: NA; V: TRBV7-3; DNA: TGTGCCAGCAGCCCCCCCGAGGGGGGCCTGCAAGAGACCCAGTACTTC; CDR3: CASSPPEGGLQETQYF
J: TRBJ2-5; size: many; D: TRBD1; V: TRBV28; DNA: TGTGCCAGCAGTCCCAGCAGGGGGTTAGGTGCGCTGTACCAAGAGACCCAGTACTTC; CDR3: CASSPSRGLGALYQETQYF
J: TRBJ2-1; size: NA; D: NA; V: TRBV12-3/TRBV12-4; DNA: TGTGCCAGCTCCGGCCTGGCTATATCTTACAATGAGCAGTTCTTC; CDR3: CASSGLAISYNEQFF
J: TRBJ2-6; size: few; D: NA; V: TRBV29-1; DNA: TGCAGCGTTGAATGGGATGAAGGGACACCGAGCTCTGGGGCCAACGTCCTGACTTTC; CDR3: CSVEWDEGTPSSGANVLTF
J: TRBJ2-3; size: few; D: NA; V: TRBV5-1; DNA: TGCGCCAGCAGCTTGGGGGTTCGAGGGTTTGAGGATACGCAGTATTTT; CDR3: CASSLGVRGFEDTQYF
J: TRBJ2-1; size: few; D: TRBD2; V: TRBV6-1; DNA: TGTGCCAGCAGCCCACTCAGGACTAGCGGGAATGAGCAGTTCTTC; CDR3: CASSPLRTSGNEQFF
J: TRBJ2-7; size: few; D: NA; V: TRBV12-3/TRBV12-4; DNA: TGTGCCAGCAGCAGCCACCCCCCCTACGAGCAGTACTTC; CDR3: CASSSHPPYEQYF
J: TRBJ2-7; size: few; D: NA; V: TRBV6-2/TRBV6-3; DNA: TGTGCCAGCAGTTACGGGTTGGGCGAGCAGTACTTC; CDR3: CASSYGLGEQYF
J: TRBJ1-6; size: few; D: NA; V: TRBV20-1; DNA: TGCAGTGCTAGCGGCAGCCGTAATTCACCCCTCCACTTT; CDR3: CSASGSRNSPLHF
J: TRBJ2-7; size: NA; D: NA; V: TRBV4-3; DNA: TGCGCCAGCAGCCATAGAAAAGGGGCCTACGAGCAGTACTTC; CDR3: CASSHRKGAYEQYF
J: TRBJ1-3; size: NA; D: NA; V: TRBV7-9; DNA: TGTGCCAGCAGGAGTAACAGAATCTCTGGAAACACCATATATTTT; CDR3: CASRSNRISGNTIYF
J: TRBJ2-7; size: NA; D: NA; V: TRBV30; DNA: TGTGCCTGGAGCGTCCCTTTCTCCTACGAGCAGTACTTC; CDR3: CAWSVPFSYEQYF
J: TRBJ2-5; size: NA; D: TRBD1; V: TRBV9; DNA: TGTGCCAGCAGCGTATCGGGGACAGAGTCTTTCCAAGAGACCCAGTACTTC; CDR3: CASSVSGTESFQETQYF
J: TRBJ1-1; size: NA; D: NA; V: TRBV11-2; DNA: TGTGCCAGCAGCTTGCAAGCGGGGGGCATTGCCGAAGCTTTCTTT; CDR3: CASSLQAGGIAEAFF
J: TRBJ2-1; size: few; D: TRBD1; V: TRBV2; DNA: TGTGCCAGCAGTGTCGACAGGACAGGCGACAATGAGCAGTTCTTC; CDR3: CASSVDRTGDNEQFF